The 22 T cell receptor beta chains listed next were all sequenced from one sample in a study of T cell repertoires in cytomegalovirus infection. No antigens are known for them. TCRdb reprocessed the reads via MiXCR and lists one record per CDR3 protein. The sample yields about 74,000 distinct CDR3 sequences, around 28% seen once. This specimen was CD8+ T cells from cultured PBMCs, taken from culture after CMV antigen stimulation. The receptors come from a human donor in good health (CMV status not recorded). Some clones in this sample may be carry-over from other donors' samples.

J is TRBJ1-6 and V is TRBV20-1; 8 bases are shared with TRBD1. The germline V gene encodes CDR1 DFQATT and CDR2 SNEGSKA (reference sequence). The CDR3 spans 16 residues. Trimming cost V 1 base and J 0 bases; bases outside gene matches: 2. The CDR3 DNA reads TGCAGTGCTAGAGCACAGGGGGACTCCTATAATTCACCCCTCCACTTT. Translating it yields CSARAQGDSYNSPLHF.

This clonotype was picked up a small number of times. The V call is TRBV27, the J call TRBJ2-2; D is uncertain. CDR3 size: 13 residues. Trimming cost V 1 base and J 6 bases, with 6 bases left between them. The germline V gene encodes CDR1 MNHEY and CDR2 SMNVEV (reference sequence). The CDR3 coding sequence is TGTGCCAGCAGTTTATTAGGGTCCGGGGAGCTGTTTTTT. Protein product: CASSLLGSGELFF.

This clonotype was seen a handful of times. This chain joins TRBV7-9 and TRBJ1-2; D not certain. Trimming left V 4 bases short and J 3 bases short, with 9 bases between. The CDR3 is 13 residues long. Looked up from germline, CDR1 is SEHNR and CDR2 is FQNEAQ (reference sequence). CDR3 residues: CASSSPGDYGYTF. CDR3 nucleotide sequence: TGTGCCAGCAGCTCCCCGGGTGACTATGGCTACACCTTC.

The chain links TRBV9 to TRBJ2-2; D is unresolved. The V gene lost 2 bases and the J gene lost 5 bases, with 13 bases spanning the gap. CDR3 length equals 15 residues. Germline V lookup: CDR1 SGDLS, CDR2 YYNGEE. CDR3 DNA sequence: TGTGCCAGCAGCGTCAACCCTCTGGGGACCGGGGAGCTGTTTTTT. Translation: CASSVNPLGTGELFF.

This clonotype was counted many times. The J gene is TRBJ1-1, the V gene TRBV11-3; D may be TRBD1 (5 bases). V gave up 2 bases and J gave up 3 bases, with 13 bases separating them. The germline gives CDR1 SGHNT, CDR2 YENEEA. The CDR3 contains 15 residues. The CDR3, as DNA: TGTGCCAGCAGCTTAAGGGTCCGAGGGGACACTGAAGCTTTCTTT. Amino acid sequence: CASSLRVRGDTEAFF.

This chain joins TRBV7-6 and TRBJ2-3; 14 bases align to TRBD2. The CDR3 runs to 16 residues. J was trimmed by 4 bases and V by 5 bases; bases with no gene match: 5. CDR1 is SGHVS and CDR2 is FNYEAQ in the germline V gene. DNA of the CDR3: TGTGCCAGCAGCGGGACTAGCGGGGGCGGGCCAGATACGCAGTATTTT. Its translation is CASSGTSGGGPDTQYF.

This clonotype was seen more than once but under ten times. The chain joins TRBV12-3 or TRBV12-4 to TRBJ2-5, with D possibly TRBD1 on 6 matching bases. The V and J ends lost 7 bases and 0 bases respectively, with 12 bases between them. This CDR3 comprises 14 residues. The CDR3 DNA sequence: TGTGCCAGCACCCAGGGGACGTACCAAGAGACCCAGTACTTC. Protein product: CASTQGTYQETQYF.

The CDR3 coding sequence is TGTGCCAGCAGCTTAGCGCCCGGGGGACAGGGCTATGGCTACACCTTC. It translates to CASSLAPGGQGYGYTF. The chain carries TRBV7-9 and TRBJ1-2; 9 nucleotides match TRBD1. The ends lost 0 bases at V and 4 bases at J; junction bases unmatched: 6. The CDR3 extends over 16 amino acids. Germline V gives CDR1 SEHNR, CDR2 FQNEAQ (reference sequence).

This clonotype was seen a few times. The DNA of the CDR3 is TGTGCCACCAGCAGAGGACAGGGGAACTACAATGAGCAGTTCTTC. Protein product: CATSRGQGNYNEQFF. The rearrangement joins TRBV15 to TRBJ2-1; 8 positions match TRBD1. With V trimmed by 1 base and J by 3 bases, 2 bases remained unmatched. CDR1 and CDR2 (germline): LNHNV, YYDKDF (reference sequence). This CDR3 comprises 15 residues.

The gene calls are TRBV5-6 and TRBJ1-1; 9 bases agree with TRBD1. Germline CDR1 reads SGHDT; CDR2 reads YYEEEE. The V and J ends lost 7 bases and 8 bases, in that order; junction bases with no gene match: 9. The CDR3 length is 13 residues. This chain's CDR3 is CASVSTGGAEAFF. DNA of the CDR3: TGTGCCAGCGTCTCGACAGGGGGGGCCGAAGCTTTCTTT. Using reference TRBV5-6 and TRBJ1-1 for the parts outside the CDR3, the full variable domain is DAGVTQSPTHLIKTRGQQVTLRCSPKSGHDTVSWYQQALGQGPQFIFQYYEEEERQRGNFPDRFSGHQFPNYSSELNVNALLLGDSALYLCASVSTGGAEAFFGQGTRLTVV.

CDR3 in DNA: TGTGCCAGCAGCTTCGCTGAGCGCACCGGGGAGCTGTTTTTT. Its protein is CASSFAERTGELFF. The chain has TRBV7-3 and TRBJ2-2; D is unclear. There are 14 residues in the CDR3. Germline V lookup: CDR1 SGHTA, CDR2 FQGTGA. Trimming shortened V by 3 bases and J by 4 bases, and 9 bases separated the two germline ends. The whole variable domain, filled in from reference TRBV7-3 and TRBJ2-2, reads GAGVSQTPSNKVTEKGKYVELRCDPISGHTALYWYRQSLGQGPEFLIYFQGTGAADDSGLPNDRFFAVRPEGSVSTLKIQRTERGDSAVYLCASSFAERTGELFFGEGSRLTVL.

This clonotype was found many times. The chain couples TRBV7-9 to TRBJ2-7; tentative D call: TRBD2 (6 bases). Trimming pared 0 bases from V and 5 bases from J, leaving 8 bases between. The CDR3 covers 13 residues. CDR1 is SEHNR, CDR2 FQNEAQ, per germline (reference sequence). This CDR3 reads CASSLAWEDEQYF. As DNA, the CDR3 is TGTGCCAGCAGCTTAGCTTGGGAGGACGAGCAGTACTTC. Drawing the rest from reference TRBV7-9 and TRBJ2-7, the complete variable domain is DTGVSQNPRHKITKRGQNVTFRCDPISEHNRLYWYRQTLGQGPEFLTYFQNEAQLEKSRLLSDRFSAERPKGSFSTLEIQRTEQGDSAMYLCASSLAWEDEQYFGPGTRLTVT.

The chain links TRBV27 to TRBJ2-7, with TRBD1 as a possible D gene (6 bases). The germline gives CDR1 MNHEY, CDR2 SMNVEV (reference sequence). CDR3 length: 14 residues. V was shortened by 3 bases and J by 3 bases, with 12 bases between the two germline ends. CDR3 DNA sequence: TGTGCCAGCAGTTTCGACAGGACCCACTACGAGCAGTACTTC. It is translated as CASSFDRTHYEQYF.

V gene TRBV28 combines with J gene TRBJ1-3; D unclear. Germline V gene lookup returns CDR1 MDHEN and CDR2 SYDVKM. V was shortened by 3 bases and J by 0 bases, with 9 bases between the two germline ends. This CDR3 spans 15 amino acids. The CDR3 nucleotides read TGTGCCAGCAGTTTCATTGCATTCTCTGGAAACACCATATATTTT. Its translation: CASSFIAFSGNTIYF. Combining the CDR3 with reference TRBV28 and TRBJ1-3 gives the whole variable domain DVKVTQSSRYLVKRTGEKVFLECVQDMDHENMFWYRQDPGLGLRLIYFSYDVKMKEKGDIPEGYSVSREKKERFSLILESASTNQTSMYLCASSFIAFSGNTIYFGEGSWLTVV.

This clonotype was counted only a few times. V and J are TRBV5-3 and TRBJ2-3; possibly TRBD2 for D (6 bases). TRBV5-3 is an ORF for which the function is uncertain. The CDR3 totals 14 residues. Trimming shortened V by 8 bases and J by 8 bases, and 21 bases separated the two germline ends. CDR3 nucleotide sequence: TGTGCCAGCAGTGGGACGCGGGAAGTTGGTACGCAGTATTTT. Amino acids: CASSGTREVGTQYF.

This rearrangement joins TRBV5-4 to TRBJ2-5, with 10 bases lining up with TRBD2. The CDR3 is 15 amino acids. V dropped 3 bases and J dropped 3; count of bases not matched to a gene: 5. Germline-derived CDR1 and CDR2 are SGHNT and YYREEE (reference sequence). The DNA for the CDR3 is TGTGCCAGCAGCTGGCGGCTAGCGGGGGAAGAGACCCAGTACTTC. The encoded protein is CASSWRLAGEETQYF.

This clonotype was found many times. The rearrangement uses TRBV4-3 and TRBJ1-6; unclear D gene. The CDR3 is made up of 15 amino acids. CDR1 is LGHNA, CDR2 YSLEER, per germline. V gave up 0 bases and J gave up 5 bases, with 8 bases separating them. The CDR3 bases are TGCGCCAGCAGCCAAGATTTGGGAGATAATTCACCCCTCCACTTT. As protein: CASSQDLGDNSPLHF.

This chain links TRBV7-8 with TRBJ2-3, with TRBD1 matching 7 bases. The CDR3 contains 15 residues. Trimming took 1 base from V and 2 from J; bases not matched to a gene: 3. Germline CDR1 reads SGHVS; CDR2 reads FQNEAQ. The CDR3 region has the DNA TGTGCCAGCAGCTTAGTGGGGACAGTCACAGATACGCAGTATTTT. Amino acids: CASSLVGTVTDTQYF. Complete variable domain (other parts from reference TRBV7-8 and TRBJ2-3): GAGVSQSPRYKVAKRGQDVALRCDPISGHVSLFWYQQALGQGPEFLTYFQNEAQLDKSGLPSDRFFAERPEGSVSTLKIQRTQQEDSAVYLCASSLVGTVTDTQYFGPGTRLTVL.

This clonotype was seen once. The chain employs TRBV9 and TRBJ2-1; the match to TRBD2 covers 9 bases. In germline, CDR1 is SGDLS, CDR2 YYNGEE. The CDR3 runs 16 residues. The V and J ends lost 4 bases and 5 bases, in that order; junction bases with no gene match: 10. This chain's CDR3 is CASSPQISGRNNEQFF. CDR3 coding DNA: TGTGCCAGCAGCCCCCAGATTAGCGGGAGAAACAATGAGCAGTTCTTC.

This clonotype was detected a few times. In nucleotides, the CDR3 is TGTGCCGGACAGGTACCCACCGGGGAGCTGTTTTTT. It encodes CAGQVPTGELFF. The rearrangement joins TRBV7-9 to TRBJ2-2, with TRBD1 matching 7 bases. The CDR3 extends over 12 amino acids. V shed 11 bases, J shed 4 bases, and the junction held 4 bases outside the gene matches. CDR1 is SEHNR and CDR2 is FQNEAQ in the germline V gene (reference sequence).

This clonotype was observed many times. This chain connects TRBV7-2 to TRBJ2-5, with 11 bases fitting TRBD2. The CDR3 length is 16 residues. J gave up 1 base and V 5 bases, and 6 bases lay outside the gene matches. Germline V gene sequence: CDR1 SGHTA, CDR2 FQGNSA. CDR3 in amino acids: CASSPTSGGFQETQYF. CDR3 nucleotides: TGTGCCAGCAGCCCTACTAGCGGGGGTTTCCAAGAGACCCAGTACTTC.

This clonotype was seen ten or more times. The chain carries TRBV12-3 or TRBV12-4 and TRBJ1-5, with a possible D match to TRBD1 (5 bases). The CDR3 covers 15 residues. V shed 4 bases and J shed 6 bases, with 16 bases lying between them. DNA for the CDR3: TGTGCCAGCAGTTACGACAGTCGTTCTCGTCAGCCCCAGCATTTT. Translating gives CASSYDSRSRQPQHF.